This T cell receptor beta chain was sequenced in a study of T-cell memory formation after mild COVID-19. Study-wide points: Whereas later expanders leaned CD4+, clones contracting day 15 to 85 showed a balanced CD4/CD8 makeup.

From 5'RACE with constant-segment primers came TCR alpha and TCR beta cDNA libraries that carried sample barcodes and UMIs. Each CDR3 protein is one row after TCRdb ran MiXCR on the 5' RACE reads. The sample consists of 200,000 to 250,000 distinct CDR3 sequences, 27% of them appearing once. This clonotype was seen a few times. Antigen: not known. Trimming took 6 bases from V and 1 from J, leaving 18 bases between them. The CDR3 totals 16 residues. Germline V CDR1 and CDR2: ENHRY, SYGVKD. This chain connects TRBV10-3 to TRBJ1-1; D is perhaps TRBD1 (5 bases). Sequenced material: PBMCs or a T cell subset sorted from them (not recorded which). This clonotype originated in an adult woman who had mild COVID-19 (a few samples of this study predate the infection). Cell type and time point are not known. The CDR3 reads CAISSSPGLENTEAFF. In DNA, the CDR3 is TGTGCCATCAGCAGCTCCCCGGGACTGGAGAACACTGAAGCTTTCTTT.